This is a list of T cell receptor beta chains from one sample in a study of T cells in Graves' hyperthyroidism and ophthalmopathy. Each CDR3 protein is one row after TCRdb ran MiXCR on the multiplex PCR reads. The data show hundreds of thousands of distinct CDR3 sequences, 16% seen once. Specimen: blood. The receptors shown here come from a woman aged 40 to 55 with Graves' ophthalmopathy. The CDR3 runs from the conserved cysteine through the conserved F or W. The D gene is left open where the match is weak. Clone size is given for some rows only: seen once, a few or many times, or a class if the clone is expanded.

TRBJ2-3 . TRBV9 few CASSVVPGSTDTQYF TGTGCCAGCAGCGTAGTCCCTGGGAGCACAGATACGCAGTATTTT
TRBJ2-3 TRBD1 TRBV5-1 many CASSGGDRADTQYF TGCGCCAGCAGCGGGGGGGACAGGGCGGATACGCAGTATTTT
TRBJ1-5 . TRBV6-1 few CASSAMGYSNQPQHF TGTGCCAGCAGTGCCATGGGCTATAGCAATCAGCCCCAGCATTTT
TRBJ2-2 . TRBV11-1 many CASSTHREGSGELFF TGTGCCAGCAGCACCCACAGGGAAGGAAGCGGGGAGCTGTTTTTT
TRBJ2-5 . TRBV5-1 few CASSPTTRQETQYF TGCGCCAGCAGCCCTACTACCCGCCAAGAGACCCAGTACTTC
TRBJ2-1 TRBD2 TRBV6-1 many CASSRTRLNSYNEQFF TGTGCCAGCAGTCGGACTAGACTGAATTCCTACAATGAGCAGTTCTTC
TRBJ2-1 TRBD1 TRBV7-9 many CASSWGQGVGNEQFF TGTGCCAGCAGCTGGGGACAGGGGGTAGGGAATGAGCAGTTCTTC
TRBJ1-1 TRBD1 TRBV20-1 . CSARDQGGGVTEAFF TGCAGTGCTAGAGATCAGGGGGGCGGGGTCACTGAAGCTTTCTTT
TRBJ2-3 TRBD2 TRBV6-1 many CASSDTSGSVDTQYF TGTGCCAGCAGTGACACTAGCGGGAGTGTTGATACGCAGTATTTT
TRBJ2-7 . TRBV7-2 many CASSLGLGASYEQYF TGTGCCAGCAGCTTAGGACTGGGGGCCTCCTACGAGCAGTACTTC
TRBJ1-1 . TRBV25-1 few CASKLRNTEAFF TGTGCCAGCAAGTTAAGGAACACTGAAGCTTTCTTT
TRBJ2-5 . TRBV4-1 . CASSQVDYSEETQYF TGCGCCAGCAGCCAAGTCGACTACTCGGAAGAGACCCAGTACTTC
TRBJ2-7 . TRBV11-2 many CASSSVPDYEQYF TGTGCCAGCAGCTCTGTGCCTGACTACGAGCAGTACTTC
TRBJ1-2 . TRBV15 few CATSTTVPNYGYTF TGTGCCACCAGCACGACAGTTCCTAACTATGGCTACACCTTC
TRBJ2-2 TRBD2 TRBV29-1 many CSVGSGTNTGELFF TGCAGCGTTGGGAGCGGGACGAACACCGGGGAGCTGTTTTTT
TRBJ1-1 TRBD1 TRBV30 many CAWSGQGDTEAFF TGTGCCTGGAGCGGACAGGGTGACACTGAAGCTTTCTTT
TRBJ2-2 . TRBV11-2 . CASSAVGVTGELFF TGTGCCAGCAGCGCAGTAGGGGTTACCGGGGAGCTGTTTTTT
TRBJ1-3 . TRBV12-3/TRBV12-4 many CASSTSGNTIYF TGTGCCAGCAGCACATCTGGAAACACCATATATTTT
TRBJ1-6 . TRBV5-1 many CASSPDRDNSPLHF TGCGCCAGCAGCCCGGACAGAGATAATTCACCCCTCCACTTT
TRBJ2-7 . TRBV7-2 . CASSLRGPWGPYEQYF TGTGCCAGCAGCCTCCGGGGGCCTTGGGGCCCCTACGAGCAGTACTTC
TRBJ1-2 TRBD1 TRBV28 . CASILDRGQGYTF TGTGCCAGCATCCTGGACAGGGGGCAAGGCTACACCTTC
TRBJ1-5 TRBD1 TRBV10-3 . CAISMDRDSNQPQHF TGTGCCATCAGTATGGACAGGGATAGCAATCAGCCCCAGCATTTT
TRBJ1-1 . TRBV5-1 many CASSADPAREAFF TGCGCCAGCAGCGCCGACCCGGCGAGGGAGGCTTTCTTT
TRBJ2-5 . TRBV6-5 . CASSYARGTQYF TGTGCCAGCAGTTACGCTAGGGGGACCCAGTACTTC
TRBJ2-7 . TRBV28 . CASSPLSLGEQYF TGTGCCAGCAGTCCCCTGAGTCTGGGCGAGCAGTACTTC
TRBJ1-1 TRBD1 TRBV3-1 . CASRDRGRIVTEAFF TGTGCCAGCAGGGACAGGGGGCGGATTGTCACTGAAGCTTTCTTT
TRBJ2-4 . TRBV11-2 many CASSTSRAGANIQYF TGTGCCAGCAGCACTAGCAGGGCAGGCGCAAACATTCAGTACTTC
TRBJ2-7 . TRBV13 many CASSLGQVTEQYF TGTGCCAGCAGCTTGGGTCAGGTGACCGAGCAGTACTTC
TRBJ2-1 . TRBV12-5 few CASGLGAMRGNEQFF TGTGCTAGTGGTTTGGGGGCCATGAGGGGAAATGAGCAGTTCTTC
TRBJ1-5 . TRBV10-3 . CAIGTDRSNQPQHF TGTGCCATCGGAACCGACAGAAGCAATCAGCCCCAGCATTTT
TRBJ2-1 TRBD2 TRBV13 . CASSSRSRLAGTYNEQFF TGTGCCAGCAGCTCGCGTTCGAGACTAGCGGGAACCTACAATGAGCAGTTCTTC
TRBJ1-1 . TRBV18 many CASSPPTHTEAFF TGTGCCAGCTCACCACCGACCCACACTGAAGCTTTCTTT
TRBJ2-3 . TRBV19 many CATGDGSLHTDTQYF TGTGCCACCGGAGACGGATCCCTACACACAGATACGCAGTATTTT
TRBJ2-1 . TRBV27 few CASSFGWGNEQFF TGTGCCAGCAGTTTTGGTTGGGGGAATGAGCAGTTCTTC
TRBJ1-3 TRBD1 TRBV27 . CASTRQGAMSGNTIYF TGTGCCAGCACCCGTCAGGGGGCCATGAGTGGAAACACCATATATTTT
TRBJ2-1 . TRBV6-8 many CASRTDTGWRHNEQFF TGTGCCAGCAGAACCGATACAGGGTGGAGACACAATGAGCAGTTCTTC
TRBJ2-3 TRBD2 TRBV11-2 . CASSLVYGGSGTDTQYF TGTGCCAGCAGCTTAGTTTACGGCGGGAGTGGGACAGATACGCAGTATTTT
TRBJ2-6 TRBD1 TRBV28 once CASKGTGPPGANVLTF TGTGCCAGCAAGGGGACAGGACCTCCTGGGGCCAACGTCCTGACTTTC
TRBJ1-6 . TRBV5-6 . CASSPNANSPLHF TGTGCCAGCAGCCCTAACGCGAATTCACCCCTCCACTTT
TRBJ2-7 TRBD2 TRBV4-1 . CASSQSLSGRPSYEQYF TGCGCCAGCAGCCAGTCCCTTAGCGGGAGGCCATCCTACGAGCAGTACTTC
TRBJ2-7 . TRBV25-1 . CASSKAHDYEQYF TGTGCCAGCAGTAAAGCGCACGACTACGAGCAGTACTTC
TRBJ2-3 . TRBV20-1 many CSASEGPYDTQYF TGCAGTGCCTCGGAGGGGCCGTATGATACGCAGTATTTT
TRBJ1-6 . TRBV28 . CASRGGQSSPLHF TGTGCCAGCAGGGGTGGACAAAGTTCACCCCTCCACTTT
TRBJ1-2 . TRBV10-3 few CAISVSGNVNYGYTF TGTGCCATCAGTGTGTCAGGGAACGTTAACTATGGCTACACCTTC
TRBJ2-7 . TRBV6-2/TRBV6-3 many CASSYFRGYGYEQYF TGTGCCAGCAGTTACTTCCGGGGATACGGCTACGAGCAGTACTTC
TRBJ2-6 TRBD1 TRBV12-3/TRBV12-4 many CASRHRTGSSGANVLTF TGTGCCAGCAGACACCGGACAGGTAGCTCTGGGGCCAACGTCCTGACTTTC
TRBJ1-1 . TRBV3-1 many CASSQDGLRLTEAFF TGTGCCAGCAGCCAAGATGGTTTGAGGCTCACTGAAGCTTTCTTT
TRBJ2-7 TRBD2 TRBV5-1 . CASSFELAGGDEQYF TGCGCCAGCAGCTTTGAGCTAGCGGGAGGCGACGAGCAGTACTTC